These 18 T cell receptor beta chains were all obtained from the same sample, sequenced in a study of CD8+ T cells in alopecia areata. Sequencing templates came from extracted RNA that was reverse transcribed into cDNA. TCRdb's table, derived via immunoSEQ multiplex PCR, lists solely in-frame clones and lacks some. The sample shows about 180,000 clones, about 63% of them seen only once. The material was CD4+ T cells sorted from blood, obtained at week 0. The origin of the receptors is a human donor with alopecia areata.

The table lists this clone with a few counts. V and J are TRBV4-3 and TRBJ2-6; D gene unclear. V lost 3 bases and J lost 2, with 8 bases in between. There are 15 residues in the CDR3. CDR1 LGHNA and CDR2 YSLEER come from the germline V gene. The CDR3 region has the DNA TGCGCCAGCAGCCATGGTGCTACTGGGGCCAACGTCCTGACTTTC. This codes for CASSHGATGANVLTF.

This clone was seen only a few times. This chain links TRBV5-1 with TRBJ2-2, with D unclear. From germline, CDR1 is SGHRS and CDR2 YFSETQ. The CDR3 contains 17 residues. V was clipped by 0 bases and J by 0 bases, with 12 bases between them. CDR3 bases: TGCGCCAGCAGCTTGGCCGGGCATACGGCGAACACCGGGGAGCTGTTTTTT. It encodes CASSLAGHTANTGELFF. The full variable domain, completed using reference TRBV5-1 and TRBJ2-2, is KAGVTQTPRYLIKTRGQQVTLSCSPISGHRSVSWYQQTPGQGLQFLFEYFSETQRNKGNFPGRFSGRQFSNSRSEMNVSTLELGDSALYLCASSLAGHTANTGELFFGEGSRLTVL.

The chain links TRBV2 to TRBJ2-3; D is possibly TRBD1 (6 bases). Germline values: CDR1 SNHLY, CDR2 FYNNEI. The CDR3 is 15 residues long. Trimming took 5 bases from V and 0 from J, leaving 12 bases between them. Here the CDR3 DNA reads TGTGCCAGCAGTATTGGACAGCCTAGCACAGATACGCAGTATTTT. Its translation is CASSIGQPSTDTQYF.

The table lists this clone with a count of one. The chain is built from TRBV5-1 and TRBJ2-5; 11 nucleotides align to TRBD2. This CDR3 contains 15 residues. Germline CDR1 SGHRS, CDR2 YFSETQ. V gave up 3 bases and J gave up 3 bases; unmatched junction bases: 4. Written as DNA, the CDR3 is TGCGCCAGCAGCTCAAAACTAGCGGGGGAAGAGACCCAGTACTTC. It is translated as CASSSKLAGEETQYF.

J is TRBJ2-7 and V is TRBV29-1, with 7 bases that match TRBD2. The CDR3 covers 14 residues. Trimming at V came to 5 bases and at J to 0 bases, leaving 7 bases not matched to a gene. Germline V CDR1 and CDR2: SQVTM, ANQGSEA. CDR3 region: CSVNSGDHSYEQYF. The CDR3 coding sequence is TGCAGCGTTAACAGCGGGGACCACTCCTACGAGCAGTACTTC.

Many counts were recorded for this clone. The chain couples TRBV2 to TRBJ2-3; TRBD1 agrees at 11 bases. J lost 5 bases, V lost 6 bases, and 7 bases had no gene match. The CDR3 sequence is 15 residues long. From germline, CDR1 is SNHLY and CDR2 FYNNEI. The CDR3 loop is CASRPGQGVGDTQYF. The CDR3 region has the DNA TGTGCCAGCAGGCCGGGACAGGGGGTCGGAGATACGCAGTATTTT.

This clone was picked up a small number of times. The chain carries TRBV30 and TRBJ2-6, with D uncertain. The CDR3 consists of 15 residues. The germline gives CDR1 GTSNPN, CDR2 SVGIG (reference sequence). The germline V and J ends were trimmed by 3 bases and 0 bases, with 9 bases remaining between them. This CDR3 reads CAWSARLSGANVLTF. In DNA, the CDR3 is TGTGCCTGGAGCGCCAGACTCTCTGGGGCCAACGTCCTGACTTTC.

The rearrangement uses TRBV29-1 and TRBJ2-3, with TRBD2 identical over 10 bases. The CDR3 has 13 amino acids. V gave up 6 bases and J gave up 2 bases; unmatched junction bases: 2. Germline-derived CDR1 and CDR2 are SQVTM and ANQGSEA. The CDR3 region has the DNA TGCAGCGTACTAGCGGGGATCACAGATACGCAGTATTTT. As protein: CSVLAGITDTQYF.

In its sample, this clone was seen once. The chain has TRBV5-1 and TRBJ2-7; D is unresolved. CDR1 and CDR2 from the germline V gene are SGHRS and YFSETQ. The CDR3 has 13 amino acids. Trimming took off 1 base at V and 3 bases at J, with 8 bases between the two ends. CDR3 bases: TGCGCCAGCAGCTTGAACTACCTCTACGAGCAGTACTTC. Its protein product is CASSLNYLYEQYF.

The chain employs TRBV5-1 and TRBJ2-5; TRBD2 matches at 8 bases. The CDR3 contains 15 residues. V was clipped by 4 bases and J by 1 base; unmatched bases: 6. Germline assignment: CDR1 SGHRS and CDR2 YFSETQ. CDR3 sequence (DNA): TGCGCCAGCAGCCCACCAGCGGGGGCCCAAGAGACCCAGTACTTC. This codes for CASSPPAGAQETQYF.

J is TRBJ2-3 and V is TRBV4-3; D is unresolved. The germline gives CDR1 LGHNA, CDR2 YSLEER. V lost 0 bases and J 0 bases, leaving 7 bases between the germline ends. This CDR3 has 15 amino acids. This chain's CDR3 is CASSQDDTSTDTQYF. The DNA for the CDR3 is TGCGCCAGCAGCCAAGATGACACTAGCACAGATACGCAGTATTTT.

This clone was observed once. The same CDR3 arises from other DNA sequences in this sample as well. The chain recombines TRBV14 with TRBJ1-6; TRBD1 agrees at 7 bases. The V gene end was trimmed by 3 bases and the J gene end by 7 bases; junction bases not matched to a gene: 0. The germline CDR1 and CDR2 sequences are SGHDN and FVKESK. CDR3 length: 13 amino acids. The CDR3 DNA sequence: TGTGCCAGCAGCCAGACAGGGAATTCACCCCTCCACTTT. Its translation is CASSQTGNSPLHF. The complete variable domain, with remaining parts taken from reference TRBV14 and TRBJ1-6, reads EAGVTQFPSHSVIEKGQTVTLRCDPISGHDNLYWYRRVMGKEIKFLLHFVKESKQDESGMPNNRFLAERTGGTYSTLKVQPAELEDSGVYFCASSQTGNSPLHFGNGTRLTVT.

This clone was counted once. The chain links TRBV30 to TRBJ2-7; 9 nucleotides align to TRBD1. Germline V gives CDR1 GTSNPN, CDR2 SVGIG (reference sequence). V was clipped by 3 bases and J by 3 bases; unmatched bases: 3. CDR3 length: 13 residues. Here the CDR3 reads CAWSHRGLYEQYF. The CDR3 bases are TGTGCCTGGAGCCACAGGGGGCTCTACGAGCAGTACTTC. Full variable domain (outside the CDR3, taken from reference TRBV30 and TRBJ2-7): SQTIHQWPATLVQPVGSPLSLECTVEGTSNPNLYWYRQAAGRGLQLLFYSVGIGQISSEVPQNLSASRPQDRQFILSSKKLLLSDSGFYLCAWSHRGLYEQYFGPGTRLTVT.

The chain combines TRBV27 with TRBJ2-7; 10 bases fit TRBD1. This CDR3 is built from 16 residues. Trimming at V came to 3 bases and at J to 0 bases, leaving 5 bases not matched to a gene. CDR1 is MNHEY and CDR2 is SMNVEV in the germline V gene (reference sequence). DNA for the CDR3: TGTGCCAGCAGTTTCAGACAGGGGGCGAGCTCCTACGAGCAGTACTTC. As protein: CASSFRQGASSYEQYF.

The chain uses TRBV7-9 and TRBJ2-7; possible D gene TRBD1, 5 bases. Germline lookup yields CDR1 SEHNR and CDR2 FQNEAQ (reference sequence). The germline V and J ends were trimmed by 5 bases and 2 bases, with 13 bases remaining between them. The CDR3 length is 14 residues. CDR3 residues: CASSPQTATYEQYF. The CDR3 coding sequence is TGTGCCAGCAGCCCCCAGACAGCCACCTACGAGCAGTACTTC.

The chain is built from TRBV30 and TRBJ1-2; TRBD1 is a possible D gene (6 bases). CDR1 GTSNPN and CDR2 SVGIG come from the germline V gene (reference sequence). The CDR3 runs 12 residues. V lost 8 bases, J lost 5 bases, and 15 bases lay in between. CDR3 DNA sequence: TGTGCCACCCGCGGGACACTGTATGGCTACACCTTC. It yields the protein CATRGTLYGYTF.

The J gene is TRBJ2-2, the V gene TRBV5-1; the D gene is possibly TRBD1 (5 bases). V was pared by 0 bases and J by 4 bases, with 10 bases between. The CDR3 spans 15 residues. CDR1 SGHRS and CDR2 YFSETQ come from the germline V gene. In DNA form, the CDR3 reads TGCGCCAGCAGCTTGGCCTTAACAGGCACCGGGGAGCTGTTTTTT. Encoded protein: CASSLALTGTGELFF.

To note about this clone: Different DNA sequences within this sample yield the same CDR3. The chain combines TRBV15 with TRBJ2-5; D tentatively reads TRBD1 or TRBD2 (5 bases each). CDR1 is LNHNV, CDR2 YYDKDF, per germline (reference sequence). The CDR3 is 15 amino acids. V lost 3 bases and J lost 1, with 12 bases in between. CDR3 residues: CATSRDPGRQETQYF. DNA for the CDR3: TGTGCCACCAGCAGGGACCCGGGACGCCAAGAGACCCAGTACTTC.